This paragraph reports one T cell receptor beta chain. Its antigen is not identified. V was pared by 0 bases and J by 2 bases, with 17 bases between. The CDR3 extends over 18 amino acids. Per germline, CDR1 LNHNV and CDR2 YYDKDF (reference sequence). The source of the sample is a study of neoadjuvant anti-PD-1 for oral cavity cancer. Study in general: Non-progressing patients received a fourth nivolumab dose near day 43, then surgery on days 50-56.

Patients had HPV-negative, locally advanced oral cavity squamous cell carcinoma. The assay was immunoSEQ multiplex PCR, and TCRdb's table has in-frame clones only and misses some. The sample lists fewer than 20,000 clones; approximately 79% were seen once. Points from the study as a whole: Each response group had just a few patients in TCR analyses.

The sequences come from PBMCs, collected before nivolumab (anti-PD-1) treatment. The chain is built from TRBV15 and TRBJ1-3; weak D call: TRBD1 (6 bases). This TCR derives from a person between 40 and 80 years old with oral cavity squamous cell carcinoma. The CDR3 coding sequence is TGTGCCACCAGCAGAGACAACGGGCCAGGGGCGACTGGAAACACCATATATTTT. Its protein product is CATSRDNGPGATGNTIYF.